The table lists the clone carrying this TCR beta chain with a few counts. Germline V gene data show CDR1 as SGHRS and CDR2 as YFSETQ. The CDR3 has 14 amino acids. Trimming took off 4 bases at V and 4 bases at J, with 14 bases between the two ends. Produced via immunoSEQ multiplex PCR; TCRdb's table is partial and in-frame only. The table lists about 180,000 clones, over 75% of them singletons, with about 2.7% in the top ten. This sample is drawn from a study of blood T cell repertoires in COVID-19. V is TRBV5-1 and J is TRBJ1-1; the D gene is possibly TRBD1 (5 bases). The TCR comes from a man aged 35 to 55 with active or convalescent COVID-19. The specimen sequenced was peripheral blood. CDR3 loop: CASSPEAGVTEAFF. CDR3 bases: TGCGCCAGCAGCCCAGAGGCGGGGGTCACTGAAGCTTTCTTT.